Each of the 16 T cell receptor beta chains below was sequenced from the same sample in a study of T cell repertoires in cytomegalovirus infection. TCRdb reprocessed the reads with MiXCR, giving one entry per CDR3 protein. This table holds approximately 500,000 distinct CDR3 sequences, more than 25% found once. Sequenced material: PBMCs. The receptors come from a human donor in good health (CMV status not recorded). Some clones in this sample may be carry-over from other donors' samples.

This clonotype has just a few counts. The chain combines TRBV28 with TRBJ2-1; the match to TRBD2 covers 13 bases. V gave up 4 bases and J gave up 3 bases; unmatched junction bases: 6. Germline lookup yields CDR1 MDHEN and CDR2 SYDVKM. The CDR3 extends over 17 amino acids. DNA for the CDR3: TGTGCCAGCAGTTCCCAGACTAGCGGGAGGAACTACAATGAGCAGTTCTTC. This gives the protein CASSSQTSGRNYNEQFF.

This clonotype has just a few counts. The gene calls are TRBV5-1 and TRBJ2-1, with D possibly matching TRBD1 (5 bases). This CDR3 is 13 amino acids long. V lost 1 base and J 15 bases, leaving 17 bases between the germline ends. Germline V gives CDR1 SGHRS, CDR2 YFSETQ. The CDR3 DNA follows: TGCGCCAGCAGCTTGTTGGTGCAGGGCGAGTGGTTCTTC. Protein sequence: CASSLLVQGEWFF.

This clonotype appeared a few times. The genes are TRBV4-1 and TRBJ2-6; 9 positions match TRBD1. The V gene end was trimmed by 1 base and the J gene end by 3 bases; junction bases not matched to a gene: 4. The CDR3 sequence is 17 residues long. Per the germline V gene, CDR1 is MGHRA and CDR2 is YSYEKL. CDR3 in amino acids: CASSQGYRGLGANVLTF. In nucleotides, the CDR3 is TGCGCCAGCAGCCAAGGTTACAGGGGGCTTGGGGCCAACGTCCTGACTTTC.

The genes are TRBV6-1 and TRBJ2-5; TRBD1 matches at 9 bases. The CDR3 contains 14 residues. Germline V gene lookup returns CDR1 MNHNS and CDR2 SASEGT. V was pared by 7 bases and J by 5 bases, with 8 bases of the junction left unmatched. For the CDR3, the DNA is TGTGCCAGCACCCACAGGGGGCTTGAGGAGACCCAGTACTTC. The encoded protein is CASTHRGLEETQYF.

V and J are TRBV7-2 and TRBJ2-2, with 8 nucleotides matching TRBD1. CDR3 size: 16 residues. CDR1 and CDR2 (germline): SGHTA, FQGNSA. Trimming cost V 3 bases and J 2 bases; bases outside gene matches: 5. The DNA for the CDR3 is TGTGCCAGCAGCTTTCACAGGGGGGCTAACACCGGGGAGCTGTTTTTT. Amino acids: CASSFHRGANTGELFF.

The chain carries TRBV6-6 and TRBJ2-7, with 8 bases lining up with TRBD2. The V gene's germline CDR1 is MNHNY and CDR2 SVGAGI (reference sequence). V trimming: 10 bases; J trimming: 0 bases; junction bases outside the gene matches: 23. The CDR3 covers 19 residues. CDR3 sequence (DNA): TGTGCCACGACCTTTATGACTAGCGCAATTCTCAATAACTCCTACGAGCAGTACTTC. This gives the protein CATTFMTSAILNNSYEQYF.

The chain couples TRBV2 to TRBJ2-2; D not certain. The CDR3 covers 15 residues. Germline-derived CDR1 and CDR2 are SNHLY and FYNNEI. V was trimmed by 3 bases and J by 0 bases, leaving 8 bases between them. The CDR3 DNA reads as TGTGCCAGCAGTGAGGGCAGGACGAACACCGGGGAGCTGTTTTTT. It encodes CASSEGRTNTGELFF.

V gene TRBV7-6 combines with J gene TRBJ2-7; D unclear. V dropped 5 bases and J dropped 6 bases, with 17 bases sitting between them. Germline CDR1 and CDR2: SGHVS and FNYEAQ. The CDR3 has 14 amino acids. The CDR3 DNA sequence: TGTGCCAGCAGCCCATCCCCATCGGTAGGCGAGCAGTACGTC. It is translated as CASSPSPSVGEQYV.

The chain links TRBV7-8 to TRBJ2-7; the D is unclear. Germline loops: CDR1 SGHVS, CDR2 FQNEAQ. V was cut by 0 bases and J by 6 bases, with 12 bases left in between. This CDR3 spans 14 amino acids. CDR3 amino acids: CASSLARETREQYF. For the CDR3, the DNA is TGTGCCAGCAGCTTAGCAAGGGAAACGCGCGAGCAGTACTTC.

The chain carries TRBV29-1 and TRBJ2-2; D is unresolved. V shed 7 bases and J shed 0 bases, with 15 bases lying between them. The CDR3 spans 15 residues. The germline V gene has CDR1 SQVTM and CDR2 ANQGSEA. For the CDR3, the DNA is TGCAGCGCCTTGACGGGCAGGACGAACACCGGGGAGCTGTTTTTT. Translation: CSALTGRTNTGELFF.

Only a few counts were recorded for this clonotype. The chain combines TRBV5-6 with TRBJ1-2, with D uncertain. Germline V CDR1 and CDR2: SGHDT, YYEEEE. V dropped 1 base and J dropped 0 bases, with 7 bases sitting between them. The CDR3 has 14 amino acids. The CDR3 nucleotides are TGTGCCAGCAGCTTGCGGAGAGCTAACTATGGCTACACCTTC. Amino acids: CASSLRRANYGYTF.

The gene calls are TRBV7-3 and TRBJ2-3, with 7 bases aligning to TRBD1. V dropped 5 bases and J dropped 2; count of bases not matched to a gene: 10. Germline V lookup: CDR1 SGHTA, CDR2 FQGTGA. The CDR3 extends over 16 amino acids. As DNA, the CDR3 is TGTGCCAGCAGCCAAAGACAGGGTGGGGACACAGATACGCAGTATTTT. Translated, it gives CASSQRQGGDTDTQYF. Variable domain in full (rest from reference TRBV7-3 and TRBJ2-3): GAGVSQTPSNKVTEKGKYVELRCDPISGHTALYWYRQSLGQGPEFLIYFQGTGAADDSGLPNDRFFAVRPEGSVSTLKIQRTERGDSAVYLCASSQRQGGDTDTQYFGPGTRLTVL.

As concerns this clonotype: The junction differs from germline at one of its ends, possibly a read error. The chain recombines TRBV7-6 with TRBJ1-5; 10 bases match TRBD1. Germline V gene lookup returns CDR1 SGHVS and CDR2 FNYEAQ. CDR3 length: 16 amino acids. The CDR3 DNA reads TGTGCCAGCAGCTTAGGGACAGGGGGGAGCAATCAGCTCCAGCATTTT. This sequence encodes CASSLGTGGSNQLQHF. Full variable domain (outside the CDR3, taken from reference TRBV7-6 and TRBJ1-5): GAGVSQSPRYKVTKRGQDVALRCDPISGHVSLYWYRQALGQGPEFLTYFNYEAQQDKSGLPNDRFSAERPEGSISTLTIQRTEQRDSAMYRCASSLGTGGSNQLQHFGDGTRLSIL.

The chain links TRBV7-8 to TRBJ2-5; unclear D gene. Germline V gene data show CDR1 as SGHVS and CDR2 as FQNEAQ. This CDR3 has 14 amino acids. V lost 4 bases and J 0 bases, leaving 9 bases between the germline ends. The CDR3 DNA follows: TGTGCCAGCAGCTGGCAGGAGTACCAAGAGACCCAGTACTTC. It codes for CASSWQEYQETQYF.

This clonotype was seen a single time. This chain links TRBV7-2 with TRBJ2-7, with D uncertain. The CDR3 has 13 amino acids. Germline V gene lookup returns CDR1 SGHTA and CDR2 FQGNSA. V was cut by 2 bases and J by 4 bases, with 9 bases left in between. CDR3 region: CASSLLGLYEQYV. The CDR3 DNA sequence: TGTGCCAGCAGCTTACTGGGCTTGTACGAGCAGTACGTC.

Written as DNA, the CDR3 is TGTGCCAGCAGTGGCATAGCGGGAGTGAACACCGGGGAGCTGTTTTTT. It yields the protein CASSGIAGVNTGELFF. The chain carries TRBV6-4 and TRBJ2-2, with 9 bases lining up with TRBD2. The ends lost 4 bases at V and 1 base at J; junction bases unmatched: 4. The V gene's germline CDR1 is MRHNA and CDR2 SNTAGT. The CDR3 extends over 16 amino acids.